These T cell receptor beta chains were read from a single sample in a study of blood T cell repertoires in COVID-19. Sequencing was performed with immunoSEQ multiplex PCR; in TCRdb, only in-frame clones are kept and a portion is missing. In the table there are around 620,000 clones, 85% to 90% of which are singletons. Sequenced sample: peripheral blood. These receptors all come from a woman between 18 and 30 years old with acute or convalescent COVID-19. The CDR3 runs from the conserved cysteine through the conserved F or W. The D gene is left open where the match is weak. Some rows have no size entry. The others give once, few or many, or a class for an expanded clone.

J gene: TRBJ1-5; clone size: NA; V gene: TRBV6-5; D gene: NA; CDR3 length: 14; CDR3 protein: CASSSLASGQPQHF; CDR3 DNA: TGTGCCAGCAGTAGCCTGGCATCGGGTCAGCCCCAGCATTTT
J gene: TRBJ1-1; clone size: NA; V gene: TRBV5-8; D gene: TRBD1; CDR3 length: 16; CDR3 protein: CASSLWDRGGYTEAFF; CDR3 DNA: TGTGCCAGCAGCTTGTGGGACAGGGGGGGGTACACTGAAGCTTTCTTT
J gene: TRBJ1-6; clone size: NA; V gene: TRBV11-3; D gene: NA; CDR3 length: 12; CDR3 protein: CASRAVHSPLHF; CDR3 DNA: TGTGCCAGCAGGGCTGTTCACTCACCCCTCCACTTT
J gene: TRBJ1-4; clone size: once; V gene: TRBV3-1/TRBV3-2; D gene: NA; CDR3 length: 15; CDR3 protein: CASSQGLFSNEKLFF; CDR3 DNA: TGTGCCAGCAGCCAAGGGCTCTTCTCTAATGAAAAACTGTTTTTT
J gene: TRBJ1-1; clone size: few; V gene: TRBV7-9; D gene: TRBD1; CDR3 length: 14; CDR3 protein: CASSQGTGNTEAFF; CDR3 DNA: TGTGCCAGCAGCCAAGGGACAGGGAACACTGAAGCTTTCTTT
J gene: TRBJ1-1; clone size: NA; V gene: TRBV6-5; D gene: NA; CDR3 length: 15; CDR3 protein: CASSYGQAQSTEAFF; CDR3 DNA: TGTGCCAGCAGTTACGGGCAGGCCCAGAGCACTGAAGCTTTCTTT
J gene: TRBJ1-4; clone size: NA; V gene: TRBV30; D gene: TRBD1; CDR3 length: 14; CDR3 protein: CAWSVDRANEKLFF; CDR3 DNA: TGTGCCTGGAGTGTGGACAGGGCTAATGAAAAACTGTTTTTT
J gene: TRBJ1-1; clone size: NA; V gene: TRBV25-1; D gene: NA; CDR3 length: 15; CDR3 protein: CASSEYRSGSTEAFF; CDR3 DNA: TGTGCCAGCAGTGAATATCGGTCGGGGAGCACTGAAGCTTTCTTT
J gene: TRBJ2-3; clone size: once; V gene: TRBV5-6; D gene: NA; CDR3 length: 14; CDR3 protein: CASSVDSRTDTQYF; CDR3 DNA: TGTGCCAGCAGCGTGGACAGCCGCACAGATACGCAGTATTTT
J gene: TRBJ2-4; clone size: NA; V gene: TRBV7-2; D gene: NA; CDR3 length: 15; CDR3 protein: CASSSGPPGRNIQYF; CDR3 DNA: TGTGCCAGCAGCTCGGGACCCCCAGGGAGGAACATTCAGTACTTC
J gene: TRBJ1-2; clone size: once; V gene: TRBV14; D gene: TRBD1; CDR3 length: 15; CDR3 protein: CASSPWTGGPYGYTF; CDR3 DNA: TGTGCCAGCAGCCCTTGGACAGGGGGCCCCTATGGCTACACCTTC
J gene: TRBJ1-3; clone size: NA; V gene: TRBV11-2; D gene: NA; CDR3 length: 15; CDR3 protein: CASSLTVLQGNTIYF; CDR3 DNA: TGTGCCAGCAGCTTGACCGTTTTACAGGGAAACACCATATATTTT
J gene: TRBJ1-2; clone size: NA; V gene: TRBV5-1; D gene: NA; CDR3 length: 16; CDR3 protein: CASSLVANKASYGYTF; CDR3 DNA: TGCGCCAGCAGCTTGGTGGCCAACAAAGCGAGCTATGGCTACACCTTC
J gene: TRBJ2-3; clone size: NA; V gene: TRBV27; D gene: NA; CDR3 length: 15; CDR3 protein: CASSLSGRNTDTQYF; CDR3 DNA: TGTGCCAGCAGTTTATCAGGGAGGAACACAGATACGCAGTATTTT
J gene: TRBJ2-2; clone size: NA; V gene: TRBV18; D gene: TRBD2; CDR3 length: 17; CDR3 protein: CASSPLPRLAGTGELFF; CDR3 DNA: TGTGCCAGCTCACCGCTCCCCCGACTAGCGGGCACCGGGGAGCTGTTTTTT
J gene: TRBJ1-2; clone size: NA; V gene: TRBV6-1; D gene: NA; CDR3 length: 15; CDR3 protein: CASSESVGEASGYTF; CDR3 DNA: TGTGCCAGCAGTGAATCGGTAGGGGAGGCAAGTGGCTACACCTTC